This TCR beta chain was observed in a study of CD8+ T cells in alopecia areata. Noted treatment: oral pan-JAK inhibitor, 5-10 mg twice daily. Germline loops: CDR1 MNHEY, CDR2 SVGAGI. CDR3 length equals 16 residues. V lost 0 bases, J lost 9 bases, and 15 bases lay in between. As the sequencing template, cDNA was produced by extracting RNA and reverse transcribing it. The data were produced by immunoSEQ multiplex PCR, yet TCRdb's version contains in-frame clones alone and is incomplete. Of about 97,000 clones in the sample, 55% to 75% were seen once. This chain joins TRBV6-5 and TRBJ1-6; maybe TRBD1 (6 bases). Sequenced here: CD8+ T cells sorted from blood, sampled at approximately week 60, from a patient treated with tofacitinib. The receptor was derived from a human donor with alopecia areata. CDR3 sequence: CASSYSKSTGGSPLHF. The CDR3 coding sequence is TGTGCCAGCAGTTACTCGAAGTCGACAGGAGGTTCACCCCTCCACTTT.